Shown below are 26 T cell receptor beta chains from a single sample sequenced in a study of beta chain features in type 1 diabetes. The entirety of the isolated RNA underwent reverse transcription, so expressed TCRB transcripts were sequenced. The assay was immunoSEQ multiplex PCR, and TCRdb's table has in-frame clones only and misses some. There are under 300,000 clones in the sample; roughly 30% occur only once, and roughly 4.1% lies in the top ten. The sequenced material came from central memory CD4+ T cells from blood. Receptor source: a man aged 25 to 40 in good health.

This clone was seen a few times. The chain combines TRBV6-6 with TRBJ2-7; 7 nucleotides align to TRBD2. Germline loops: CDR1 MNHNY, CDR2 SVGAGI (reference sequence). CDR3 length equals 14 residues. J gave up 4 bases and V 7 bases, and 10 bases lay outside the gene matches. The CDR3 DNA follows: TGTGCCAGCACCAACGGGGGGTCAGCTTACGAGCAGTACTTC. Protein: CASTNGGSAYEQYF.

The rearrangement joins TRBV7-8 to TRBJ2-1; the D is unclear. The V gene lost 0 bases and the J gene lost 5 bases, with 11 bases spanning the gap. The CDR3 has 15 residues. CDR1 and CDR2 from the germline V gene are SGHVS and FQNEAQ. CDR3 coding DNA: TGTGCCAGCAGCTTAGCGGTTGGCCAGAACAATGAGCAGTTCTTC. It yields the protein CASSLAVGQNNEQFF.

The chain has TRBV30 and TRBJ2-1, with D hard to call. CDR3 size: 14 residues. Germline values: CDR1 GTSNPN, CDR2 SVGIG (reference sequence). V dropped 2 bases and J dropped 0 bases, with 8 bases sitting between them. The CDR3 protein is CAWSHGRSYNEQFF. The CDR3 DNA reads as TGTGCCTGGAGTCACGGACGCTCCTACAATGAGCAGTTCTTC.

This clone was counted at least ten times. The same CDR3 is also encoded by other DNA sequences in this sample. This chain joins TRBV11-2 and TRBJ2-7; D unresolved. CDR3 length equals 11 residues. CDR1 SGHAT and CDR2 FQNNGV come from the germline V gene. The ends were cut back, 0 bases at V and 4 bases at J, with 1 base in the middle. The CDR3 region has the DNA TGTGCCAGCAGCTTAGATTACGAGCAGTACTTC. Translation gives CASSLDYEQYF.

The rearrangement joins TRBV30 to TRBJ1-2; D uncertain. CDR1 is GTSNPN and CDR2 is SVGIG in the germline V gene (reference sequence). Trimming pared 8 bases from V and 0 bases from J, leaving 10 bases between. The CDR3 totals 12 residues. CDR3 region: CAAGGPNYGYTF. For the CDR3, the DNA is TGTGCCGCCGGCGGGCCTAACTATGGCTACACCTTC. Based on the CDR3 plus reference TRBV30 and TRBJ1-2, the full variable domain is SQTIHQWPATLVQPVGSPLSLECTVEGTSNPNLYWYRQAAGRGLQLLFYSVGIGQISSEVPQNLSASRPQDRQFILSSKKLLLSDSGFYLCAAGGPNYGYTFGSGTRLTVV.

This sequence joins TRBV10-3 and TRBJ2-5; no definite D call. Germline values: CDR1 ENHRY, CDR2 SYGVKD. V was cut by 9 bases and J by 4 bases, with 15 bases left in between. The CDR3 has 13 residues. DNA for the CDR3: TGTGCCATAATGACTGACGGCGGAGAGACCCAGTACTTC. Its translation: CAIMTDGGETQYF.

This clone showed up just a few times. The V call is TRBV15, the J call TRBJ1-1; D is possibly TRBD1 (6 bases). The CDR3 is 16 amino acids. The V gene's germline CDR1 is LNHNV and CDR2 YYDKDF (reference sequence). V was clipped by 0 bases and J by 2 bases, with 13 bases between them. CDR3 sequence: CATSRDRTATNTEAFF. The DNA of the CDR3 is TGTGCCACCAGCAGAGATAGGACAGCAACTAACACTGAAGCTTTCTTT.

The rearrangement links TRBV5-4 to TRBJ1-6, with D tentatively TRBD1 (5 bases). The CDR3 is made up of 14 amino acids. V gave up 0 bases and J gave up 13 bases, with 14 bases separating them. Germline V gene sequence: CDR1 SGHNT, CDR2 YYREEE (reference sequence). The DNA for the CDR3 is TGTGCCAGCAGCTTGGGGCAGGGAATGGGGCCCCTCCACTTT. It codes for CASSLGQGMGPLHF.

Only a few counts were recorded for this clone. The gene calls are TRBV11-2 and TRBJ2-7; D gene uncertain. In germline, CDR1 is SGHAT, CDR2 FQNNGV. The CDR3 length is 14 residues. Trimming stripped 5 bases from V and 2 bases from J, with 13 bases between. CDR3 in DNA: TGTGCCAGCAGCCCGGTGGGGAACACCTACGAGCAGTACTTC. Translating gives CASSPVGNTYEQYF.

This sequence joins TRBV6-5 and TRBJ2-7; the D gene is possibly TRBD2 (5 bases). This CDR3 spans 12 amino acids. V was cut by 6 bases and J by 4 bases, with 10 bases left in between. CDR1 is MNHEY, CDR2 SVGAGI, per germline. The CDR3 loop reads CASSPDWYEQYF. Here the CDR3 DNA reads TGTGCCAGCAGCCCGGACTGGTACGAGCAGTACTTC.

The chain joins TRBV4-1 to TRBJ1-1; unclear D gene. Per the germline V gene, CDR1 is MGHRA and CDR2 is YSYEKL. Trimming pared 3 bases from V and 4 bases from J, leaving 15 bases between. The CDR3 length is 15 residues. The CDR3 protein is CASSQIGRDLTEAFF. The CDR3 bases are TGCGCCAGCAGCCAGATCGGACGAGACCTCACTGAAGCTTTCTTT.

The chain joins TRBV6-1 to TRBJ2-3, with TRBD1 matching over 7 bases. Germline trimming cut 8 bases from V and 7 bases from J; bases unmatched to any gene: 9. Germline lookup yields CDR1 MNHNS and CDR2 SASEGT. CDR3 length: 13 amino acids. Here the CDR3 DNA reads TGTGCCAGCGGCGCTCGACAGGGAAATACGCAGTATTTT. It is translated as CASGARQGNTQYF.

This clone was detected only a few times. The chain links TRBV6-5 to TRBJ2-1; 7 bases match TRBD2. The CDR3 sequence is 11 residues long. V lost 5 bases and J lost 10; bases outside the gene matches: 2. The V gene's germline CDR1 is MNHEY and CDR2 SVGAGI. CDR3 protein: CASSRSGEQFF. The CDR3 region has the DNA TGTGCCAGCAGTCGTAGCGGGGAGCAGTTCTTC.

The table lists this clone with a few counts. The chain recombines TRBV6-1 with TRBJ2-1; TRBD2 matches 8 bases. The V gene's germline CDR1 is MNHNS and CDR2 SASEGT. Trimming at V came to 6 bases and at J to 6 bases, leaving 10 bases not matched to a gene. This CDR3 has 15 amino acids. CDR3 in DNA: TGTGCCAGCAGAGATACGGGACTAGGACTCAATGAGCAGTTCTTC. Its translation: CASRDTGLGLNEQFF.

The chain recombines TRBV9 with TRBJ1-2; TRBD1 matches 7 bases. Trimming took 2 bases from V and 5 from J; bases not matched to a gene: 15. Per germline, CDR1 SGDLS and CDR2 YYNGEE. CDR3 length equals 17 residues. The CDR3 region has the DNA TGTGCCAGCAGCGTCCCAAGGGGAGGGGGCGATGATTATGGCTACACCTTC. This translates into CASSVPRGGGDDYGYTF.

The chain uses TRBV30 and TRBJ2-7; D is undetermined. Germline-derived CDR1 and CDR2 are GTSNPN and SVGIG (reference sequence). The CDR3 spans 13 residues. With 2 bases removed from V and 9 bases from J, the gap between germline ends came to 17 bases. CDR3 DNA: TGTGCCTGGAGTCGTAGGGTCCCTCCGGCGCAGTACTTC. Amino acids: CAWSRRVPPAQYF.

This clone was counted between two and nine times. The rearrangement uses TRBV6-5 and TRBJ2-5; D is ambiguous. The CDR3 extends over 11 amino acids. Germline loops: CDR1 MNHEY, CDR2 SVGAGI. The V and J ends lost 2 bases and 2 bases respectively, with 0 bases between them. This chain's CDR3 is CASSYQETQYF. In DNA form, the CDR3 reads TGTGCCAGCAGTTACCAAGAGACCCAGTACTTC.

This sequence joins TRBV9 and TRBJ2-1; D is ambiguous. CDR1 and CDR2 (germline): SGDLS, YYNGEE. V lost 0 bases and J 8 bases, leaving 12 bases between the germline ends. This CDR3 is built from 14 residues. CDR3 sequence: CASSVEGKPDEQFF. CDR3 nucleotide sequence: TGTGCCAGCAGCGTAGAAGGGAAACCCGATGAGCAGTTCTTC. The entire variable domain, with the rest obtained from reference TRBV9 and TRBJ2-1, is as follows: DSGVTQTPKHLITATGQRVTLRCSPRSGDLSVYWYQQSLDQGLQFLIQYYNGEERAKGNILERFSAQQFPDLHSELNLSSLELGDSALYFCASSVEGKPDEQFFGPGTRLTVL.

There are many counts of this clone. Other DNA sequences in the sample encode the same CDR3. The CDR3 loop is CASSFGQSKETQYF. The CDR3 DNA sequence: TGTGCCAGCAGCTTCGGTCAGTCTAAAGAGACCCAGTACTTC. The rearrangement uses TRBV11-2 and TRBJ2-5; D unresolved. Between the trimmed V and J ends, which lost 3 bases and 3 bases, there was a span of 11 bases. The CDR3 contains 14 residues. The germline V gene encodes CDR1 SGHAT and CDR2 FQNNGV.

The rearrangement uses TRBV9 and TRBJ2-1; possible D gene TRBD1, 5 bases. This CDR3 is 16 amino acids long. CDR1 SGDLS and CDR2 YYNGEE come from the germline V gene. V was cut by 0 bases and J by 5 bases, with 15 bases left in between. In DNA, the CDR3 is TGTGCCAGCAGCGTAGGGTTGACAGTTATCGACAATGAGCAGTTCTTC. It encodes CASSVGLTVIDNEQFF.

This clone was seen at least ten times. This sequence joins TRBV7-9 and TRBJ2-5, with no clear D. The ends were cut back, 3 bases at V and 1 base at J, with 9 bases in the middle. The germline V gene encodes CDR1 SEHNR and CDR2 FQNEAQ (reference sequence). The CDR3 is made up of 14 amino acids. CDR3: CASSFMRTQETQYF. CDR3 sequence (DNA): TGTGCCAGCAGCTTCATGAGAACCCAAGAGACCCAGTACTTC.

This clone was observed a few times. The rearrangement uses TRBV7-2 and TRBJ2-5, with D possibly TRBD1 on 5 matching bases. Germline V gives CDR1 SGHTA, CDR2 FQGNSA. This CDR3 contains 13 residues. The germline V and J ends were trimmed by 2 bases and 6 bases, with 10 bases remaining between them. The CDR3: CASSLQGLQTQYF. DNA for the CDR3: TGTGCCAGCAGCTTACAGGGCCTCCAGACCCAGTACTTC.

J is TRBJ2-1 and V is TRBV7-2; 7 bases match TRBD2. Germline V gene sequence: CDR1 SGHTA, CDR2 FQGNSA. Trimming took 1 base from V and 2 from J; bases not matched to a gene: 2. This CDR3 is built from 15 residues. CDR3 region: CASSLGAGAYNEQFF. The CDR3 nucleotides read TGTGCCAGCAGCTTAGGGGCGGGGGCCTACAATGAGCAGTTCTTC.

This clone showed up just a few times. This chain uses TRBV30 with TRBJ2-2; D ambiguous. This CDR3 has 14 residues. Germline V lookup: CDR1 GTSNPN, CDR2 SVGIG (reference sequence). Trimming stripped 0 bases from V and 2 bases from J, with 7 bases between. The CDR3 here is CAWSVLVNTGELFF. The CDR3 coding sequence is TGTGCCTGGAGTGTATTAGTAAACACCGGGGAGCTGTTTTTT.

This clone was detected only a few times. The rearrangement uses TRBV28 and TRBJ2-1; no clear D. Germline V gene sequence: CDR1 MDHEN, CDR2 SYDVKM. The CDR3 totals 11 residues. V was clipped by 1 base and J by 11 bases, with 6 bases between them. The CDR3 DNA follows: TGTGCCAGCAGTTTATTGGCAAAGCAGTTCTTC. Residues: CASSLLAKQFF.

The rearrangement links TRBV6-6 to TRBJ2-3; no definite D call. Germline V gives CDR1 MNHNY, CDR2 SVGAGI (reference sequence). The CDR3 totals 13 residues. V was cut by 6 bases and J by 6 bases, with 13 bases left in between. DNA for the CDR3: TGTGCCAGCAGAACAGCAGGAGCGGATACGCAGTATTTT. Protein sequence: CASRTAGADTQYF.